Below, 21 T cell receptor beta chains from the same sample are listed, as sequenced in a study of cytomegalovirus exposure and HLA in healthy donors (dated by TCRdb to about 2017). Receptors were amplified or captured by the immunoSEQ multiplex PCR assay. For the multiplex PCR, a mixture combining 60 forward primers for TCR Vbeta segments and 13 reverse primers for TCR Jbeta segments was used. This immuneACCESS table, as held by TCRdb, lists in-frame sequences with V and J called but not all clones. Of the missing ones, under half trace to an unresolved V gene in checked studies; the others have no known cause. This sample gives some 140,000 clones in total; approximately 80% of them show up just once. The top ten clonotypes cover around 2.2% of the sample. The specimen was PBMCs. These receptors all come from a man aged 25 to 40 in good health and CMV-seronegative.

V is TRBV28 and J is TRBJ2-1; TRBD1 might be the D (7 bases). The CDR3 is made up of 17 amino acids. CDR1 MDHEN and CDR2 SYDVKM come from the germline V gene. V gave up 5 bases and J gave up 8 bases, with 25 bases separating them. CDR3 nucleotides: TGTGCCAGCAGTCAAAAGGGGGCCAGGTGGTCGGGGGATGAGCAGTTCTTC. Translating it yields CASSQKGARWSGDEQFF.

The chain links TRBV7-9 to TRBJ1-1; 10 bases match TRBD1. This CDR3 has 16 residues. Unmatched junction bases numbered 8, after V lost 4 bases and J lost 3 bases. Germline-derived CDR1 and CDR2 are SEHNR and FQNEAQ (reference sequence). The CDR3 is CASSSSPGQGHTEAFF. The CDR3 coding sequence is TGTGCCAGCAGCTCCAGCCCGGGACAGGGGCACACTGAAGCTTTCTTT.

The genes are TRBV18 and TRBJ2-5; 8 bases line up with TRBD2. CDR1 KGHSH and CDR2 LQKENI come from the germline V gene. This CDR3 is built from 17 residues. V gave up 1 base and J gave up 2 bases; unmatched junction bases: 9. CDR3 sequence reads: CASSPRGRSGSQETQYF. CDR3 nucleotide sequence: TGTGCCAGCTCACCACGAGGTCGGAGCGGGAGTCAAGAGACCCAGTACTTC. The entire variable domain, with the rest obtained from reference TRBV18 and TRBJ2-5, is as follows: NAGVMQNPRHLVRRRGQEARLRCSPMKGHSHVYWYRQLPEEGLKFMVYLQKENIIDESGMPKERFSAEFPKEGPSILRIQQVVRGDSAAYFCASSPRGRSGSQETQYFGPGTRLLVL.

The chain recombines TRBV7-9 with TRBJ2-3; the match to TRBD2 covers 16 bases. This CDR3 is built from 19 residues. In germline, CDR1 is SEHNR, CDR2 FQNEAQ (reference sequence). Trimming removed 5 bases from V and 1 base from J; junction bases left unmatched: 9. The CDR3 nucleotides read TGTGCCAGCAGCCCAAAGGGACTAGCGGGAGGGCGGGGCACAGATACGCAGTATTTT. It translates to CASSPKGLAGGRGTDTQYF.

The chain joins TRBV5-1 to TRBJ2-2; 10 bases fit TRBD2. Germline lookup yields CDR1 SGHRS and CDR2 YFSETQ. V dropped 1 base and J dropped 3; count of bases not matched to a gene: 3. The CDR3 is 16 amino acids. In DNA, the CDR3 is TGCGCCAGCAGCTTGCTACTAGCGGGACACACCGGGGAGCTGTTTTTT. Encoded protein: CASSLLLAGHTGELFF.

V is TRBV28 and J is TRBJ2-3; D is unclear. V gave up 4 bases and J gave up 7 bases, with 9 bases separating them. The germline V gene encodes CDR1 MDHEN and CDR2 SYDVKM. The length of the CDR3 is 12 residues. CDR3: CASSSDFNTQYF. CDR3 in DNA: TGTGCCAGCAGTTCCGACTTCAATACGCAGTATTTT.

The chain is built from TRBV28 and TRBJ2-1; tentatively, D is TRBD1 (6 bases). There are 12 residues in the CDR3. Germline assignment: CDR1 MDHEN and CDR2 SYDVKM. V shed 6 bases and J shed 3 bases, with 6 bases lying between them. The CDR3 region is CASRDSYNEQFF. In DNA form, the CDR3 reads TGTGCCAGCAGGGACAGCTACAATGAGCAGTTCTTC. The complete variable domain, with remaining parts taken from reference TRBV28 and TRBJ2-1, reads DVKVTQSSRYLVKRTGEKVFLECVQDMDHENMFWYRQDPGLGLRLIYFSYDVKMKEKGDIPEGYSVSREKKERFSLILESASTNQTSMYLCASRDSYNEQFFGPGTRLTVL.

The V and J genes are TRBV28 and TRBJ1-5; 9 bases map to TRBD1. The CDR3 contains 15 residues. V dropped 4 bases and J dropped 4; count of bases not matched to a gene: 5. Per the germline V gene, CDR1 is MDHEN and CDR2 is SYDVKM. CDR3 loop: CASSSPGTGNQPQHF. In DNA form, the CDR3 reads TGTGCCAGCAGTTCCCCCGGGACAGGGAATCAGCCCCAGCATTTT.

The gene calls are TRBV6-1 and TRBJ2-1; a weak D match, TRBD1 (6 bases). The CDR3 runs 17 residues. V was shortened by 4 bases and J by 0 bases, with 16 bases between the two germline ends. Germline lookup yields CDR1 MNHNS and CDR2 SASEGT. CDR3 DNA: TGTGCCAGCAGTGCCGTACTGACAGGCAACTCCTACAATGAGCAGTTCTTC. Amino acid sequence: CASSAVLTGNSYNEQFF.

The J gene is TRBJ1-4, the V gene TRBV27; D might be TRBD1 (6 bases). The CDR3 runs to 15 residues. Trimming pared 4 bases from V and 3 bases from J, leaving 12 bases between. The V gene's germline CDR1 is MNHEY and CDR2 SMNVEV (reference sequence). CDR3 sequence: CASSSSGAPNEKLFF. CDR3 in DNA: TGTGCCAGCAGTTCCTCAGGGGCCCCTAATGAAAAACTGTTTTTT.

V gene TRBV28 combines with J gene TRBJ1-1; 9 nucleotides match TRBD1. The J segment lost 8 bases and the V segment lost 6 bases, leaving 13 bases of the junction unmatched. The germline V gene has CDR1 MDHEN and CDR2 SYDVKM. The CDR3 spans 15 residues. In nucleotides, the CDR3 is TGTGCCAGCAGCCCTAGCCGGGACAGGGAAGGAGAAGCTTTCTTT. This gives the protein CASSPSRDREGEAFF.

This chain's CDR3 is CASSLGGRLNQPQHF. The CDR3 DNA reads TGTGCCAGCAGCTTAGGCGGCAGGCTCAATCAGCCCCAGCATTTT. V and J are TRBV13 and TRBJ1-5; no firm D call. Trimming took off 0 bases at V and 3 bases at J, with 9 bases between the two ends. This CDR3 contains 15 residues. CDR1 and CDR2 from the germline V gene are PRHDT and FYEKMQ (reference sequence).

The J gene is TRBJ2-3, the V gene TRBV7-2; 12 nucleotides align to TRBD2. Trimming took 5 bases from V and 2 from J; bases not matched to a gene: 5. This CDR3 is 16 amino acids long. The germline CDR1 and CDR2 sequences are SGHTA and FQGNSA. The CDR3 sequence is CASSPRTSGNTDTQYF. In DNA form, the CDR3 reads TGTGCCAGCAGCCCTCGGACTAGCGGGAACACAGATACGCAGTATTTT. The whole variable domain, remainder taken from reference TRBV7-2 and TRBJ2-3, is GAGVSQSPSNKVTEKGKDVELRCDPISGHTALYWYRQSLGQGLEFLIYFQGNSAPDKSGLPSDRFSAERTGGSVSTLTIQRTQQEDSAVYLCASSPRTSGNTDTQYFGPGTRLTVL.

This clone was seen a handful of times. The J gene is TRBJ2-7, the V gene TRBV6-1; 7 positions agree with TRBD1. J gave up 3 bases and V 2 bases, and 4 bases lay outside the gene matches. The CDR3 loop spans 14 amino acids. Germline lookup yields CDR1 MNHNS and CDR2 SASEGT. The CDR3 is CASSEWDRVYEQYF. CDR3 DNA sequence: TGTGCCAGCAGTGAATGGGACAGAGTCTACGAGCAGTACTTC.

J is TRBJ2-7 and V is TRBV28; 8 positions agree with TRBD2. CDR1 MDHEN and CDR2 SYDVKM come from the germline V gene. The CDR3 spans 14 residues. With V trimmed by 3 bases and J by 2 bases, 3 bases remained unmatched. In DNA form, the CDR3 reads TGTGCCAGCAGTTTCGGGAGGGGGGCCTACGAGCAGTACTTC. This codes for CASSFGRGAYEQYF. Full variable domain (remainder filled in from reference TRBV28 and TRBJ2-7): DVKVTQSSRYLVKRTGEKVFLECVQDMDHENMFWYRQDPGLGLRLIYFSYDVKMKEKGDIPEGYSVSREKKERFSLILESASTNQTSMYLCASSFGRGAYEQYFGPGTRLTVT.

This clone has more than one count but fewer than ten. The V and J genes are TRBV5-5 and TRBJ2-7, with D possibly being TRBD1 (6 bases). Germline CDR1 is SGHKS and CDR2 is YYEKEE (reference sequence). This CDR3 is built from 13 residues. The V gene lost 4 bases and the J gene lost 2 bases, with 10 bases spanning the gap. The CDR3 is CASSRTETYEQYF. The CDR3 DNA follows: TGTGCCAGCAGCCGGACAGAAACCTACGAGCAGTACTTC.

The V call is TRBV19, the J call TRBJ2-1, with D possibly TRBD1 on 6 matching bases. The CDR3 totals 17 residues. V was pared by 4 bases and J by 3 bases, with 19 bases between. Germline-derived CDR1 and CDR2 are LNHDA and SQIVND (reference sequence). As DNA, the CDR3 is TGTGCCAGTAGTACACACAGGGCCCTACAACTCTACAATGAGCAGTTCTTC. It specifies CASSTHRALQLYNEQFF.

Worth noting for this clone: The sample holds other DNA sequences that translate to the same CDR3. V gene TRBV4-1 combines with J gene TRBJ1-1; D not certain. Deletions cut 1 base from V and 0 bases from J, with 6 bases between. This CDR3 comprises 14 residues. Germline V gene lookup returns CDR1 MGHRA and CDR2 YSYEKL. This CDR3 reads CASSQGLLNTEAFF. In nucleotides, the CDR3 is TGCGCCAGCAGCCAAGGGCTCCTGAACACTGAAGCTTTCTTT.

V usage is TRBV5-1 and J usage is TRBJ2-5; 15 bases agree with TRBD2. Matching the DNA end better, TRBJ2-7 makes the J call doubtful. The CDR3 is 19 amino acids. Germline lookup yields CDR1 SGHRS and CDR2 YFSETQ. The CDR3 DNA reads as TGCGCCAGCAGCTTTTGGGGGACTAGCGGGAGGAGGGGGGGCTTCGAGCAGTACTTC. This gives the protein CASSFWGTSGRRGGFEQYF.

This clone turned up a few times. Within the sample, other DNA sequences also encode this same CDR3. This sequence joins TRBV2 and TRBJ1-5, with 8 bases fitting TRBD1. Looked up from germline, CDR1 is SNHLY and CDR2 is FYNNEI. The CDR3 loop spans 13 amino acids. The V segment lost 7 bases and the J segment 5 bases; nucleotides outside the gene matches: 4. CDR3 nucleotides: TGTGCCAGCAACGGACAGGGAGATCAGCCCCAGCATTTT. This sequence encodes CASNGQGDQPQHF.

In this sample, this clone turned up a few times. The CDR3 protein is CASSKSQGAGELFF. The CDR3 region has the DNA TGTGCCAGCAGCAAAAGTCAGGGGGCCGGGGAGCTGTTTTTT. The chain is built from TRBV21-1 and TRBJ2-2; the D call TRBD1 from the table was never checked on the DNA. TRBV21-1 is designated a pseudogene. This CDR3 spans 14 amino acids.